Described below is a single T cell receptor (beta chain) sequence and its context. In its sample, this clonotype comes out as large (0.1 to 1%). Its antigen is still unknown. No base quality information exists; no much larger clone differs at one position. The sample comes from a study of T cells of healthy individuals (dated by TCRdb to the late 2010s). The library was prepared using 5' RACE. Sequencer: Illumina MiSeq. Using fastp trimming at Q25 and MiXCR clonotype assembly, TCRdb reanalyzed the public sequencing data and kept in-frame beta chains. Under each unique CDR3 protein, matching rows form one entry showing the most common genes and DNA. The sample includes 41,000 or so distinct CDR3 sequences, with about 4.2% observed a single time. The top ten clones comprise around 9.6% of the sample. The CDR3 holds 14 amino acids from the cysteine to the phenylalanine. Just CDR3 DNA is preserved here, 42 bases in frame from base 1. Via the germline V gene, CDR1 is SQVTM and CDR2 ANQGSEA. The V end loses 5 bases and the J end loses 1 base, and a stretch of 14 bases separates them.

The clonotype originates from a human donor in good health. Recombination connected TRBV29-1 to TRBJ1-1, with a tentative D gene TRBD1 over 6 matching bases. CDR3 sequence: CSVLRQETNTEAFF. The DNA sequence is given as TGCAGCGTTTTAAGACAGGAGACGAACACTGAAGCTTTCTTT.